What follows describes a single T cell receptor (beta chain). Its antigen is not identified. This sample was taken from a study of CD8+CD57+ T cells in acquired aplastic anemia. As for the study in general: Recorded DNA amounts for sorted CD4+ and CD8+ cells had an average of approximately 2.9 ug.

General observations from the study: Between patients and controls, CD8+ Simpson's diversity did not vary significantly.

Template material for TCR beta VDJ and CDR3 profiling consisted of genomic DNA. TCRdb reprocessed the reads via MiXCR and lists one record per CDR3 protein. The sample yields a few hundred thousand distinct CDR3 sequences, approximately 57% seen once. Specimen: sorted CD4+, CD8+, or CD8+CD57+ T cells (not recorded which) from PBMCs. The receptor was derived from a human donor with severe aplastic anemia or a healthy control (not recorded which).

CDR3: CATSDPGQNTDTQYF. The CDR3 nucleotides are TGTGCCACCAGTGACCCTGGGCAGAACACAGATACGCAGTATTTT. V usage is TRBV24-1 and J usage is TRBJ2-3, with D unclear. CDR1 is KGHDR and CDR2 is SFDVKD in the germline V gene. CDR3 length equals 15 residues. V was pared by 4 bases and J by 2 bases, with 12 bases between.